What follows are 2 T cell receptor beta chains derived from one specimen sequenced in a study of blood T cell repertoires in COVID-19. Libraries were prepared by immunoSEQ multiplex PCR; TCRdb keeps only in-frame clonotypes and omits some of them. The table has roughly 280,000 clones, approximately 86% seen once. The sample consisted of peripheral blood. The source is a man aged 25 to 45 with active or convalescent COVID-19.

This rearrangement joins TRBV11-1 to TRBJ2-3, with D tentatively TRBD2 (5 bases). The V gene's germline CDR1 is SGHAT and CDR2 FQDESV (reference sequence). The V and J ends lost 3 bases and 4 bases respectively, with 11 bases between them. CDR3 length equals 14 residues. The DNA of the CDR3 is TGTGCCAGCAGCTTTAATGAGGGATCAGATACGCAGTATTTT. This gives the protein CASSFNEGSDTQYF. Drawing the rest from reference TRBV11-1 and TRBJ2-3, the complete variable domain is EAEVAQSPRYKITEKSQAVAFWCDPISGHATLYWYRQILGQGPELLVQFQDESVVDDSQLPKDRFSAERLKGVDSTLKIQPAELGDSAMYLCASSFNEGSDTQYFGPGTRLTVL.

The V call is TRBV3-1 (or the pseudogene TRBV3-2), the J call TRBJ2-7; 9 bases line up with TRBD2. The CDR3 is 14 residues long. The trim removed 1 base at V and 8 bases at J, leaving 6 bases unmatched. Germline loops: CDR1 LGHDT, CDR2 YNNKEL (reference sequence). The CDR3 coding sequence is TGTGCCAGCAGCCAAGGTGCTAGCGGGGTCAAGCAGTACTTC. Protein sequence: CASSQGASGVKQYF.